These T cell receptor beta chains were read from a single sample in a study of blood T cell repertoires in COVID-19. TCRdb's table, derived via immunoSEQ multiplex PCR, lists solely in-frame clones and lacks some. The table includes around 250,000 clones, 75% to 90% detected once. Sequences were obtained from PBMCs or T cells enriched from blood (not recorded which). The receptors come from a woman aged 40 to 50 who had been exposed to COVID-19. CDR3s include the opening cysteine and the closing phenylalanine or tryptophan. Fields, in order: D gene, clone size, J gene, V gene, CDR3 protein, CDR3 DNA. A D gene is named only where the DNA matches it firmly. Expanded clones get a size class; other rows say once, few or many, or leave the size out.

TRBD1 | - | TRBJ1-4 | TRBV5-1 | CASSVGGTNEKLFF | TGCGCCAGCAGTGTAGGGGGCACTAATGAAAAACTGTTTTTT
- | - | TRBJ1-3 | TRBV3-1/TRBV3-2 | CASSQPRASSGNTIYF | TGTGCCAGCAGCCAGCCGAGGGCGTCCTCTGGAAACACCATATATTTT
TRBD2 | - | TRBJ2-1 | TRBV11-3 | CASSLGTSGGSEQFF | TGTGCCAGCAGCCTCGGGACTAGCGGGGGTAGTGAGCAGTTCTTC
TRBD1 | - | TRBJ1-2 | TRBV30 | CAWNLGGDNGYTF | TGTGCCTGGAACCTAGGGGGCGATAATGGCTACACCTTC
TRBD1 | - | TRBJ1-3 | TRBV7-8 | CASSLGYLGTERNTIYF | TGTGCCAGCAGCCTGGGCTACTTAGGGACAGAGAGAAACACCATATATTTT
- | - | TRBJ2-1 | TRBV24-1 | CATSDSRQARGEQFF | TGTGCCACCAGTGATTCCCGACAGGCACGGGGTGAGCAGTTCTTC
TRBD1 | - | TRBJ2-1 | TRBV19 | CASSIEQQGTQFF | TGTGCCAGTAGTATAGAACAACAGGGGACGCAGTTCTTC
TRBD1 | - | TRBJ1-2 | TRBV19 | CASSNRQGTGYTF | TGTGCCAGTAGTAACCGACAGGGGACGGGCTACACCTTC
TRBD1 | - | TRBJ1-2 | TRBV28 | CASSRQGSYGYTF | TGTGCCAGCAGTAGACAGGGGTCCTATGGCTACACCTTC
- | - | TRBJ2-5 | TRBV6-5 | CASSYGLGSLETQYF | TGTGCCAGCAGTTACGGGTTGGGTAGCCTTGAGACCCAGTACTTC
- | - | TRBJ2-4 | TRBV30 | CAWSELGQNIQYF | TGTGCCTGGAGTGAACTTGGGCAAAACATTCAGTACTTC
- | - | TRBJ2-1 | TRBV4-2 | CASSQEGGFNEQFF | TGTGCCAGCAGCCAAGAAGGGGGTTTCAATGAGCAGTTCTTC
- | - | TRBJ1-1 | TRBV19 | CASSKIELALTEAFF | TGTGCCAGTAGCAAAATAGAGCTAGCCTTGACTGAAGCTTTCTTT
TRBD2 | - | TRBJ2-1 | TRBV7-2 | CASRQPPGRSVVSFF | TGTGCCAGCAGACAGCCCCCCGGGAGGTCCGTGGTGTCGTTCTTC
- | - | TRBJ1-1 | TRBV13 | CASTTGLGDTEAFF | TGTGCCAGCACCACGGGACTAGGAGACACTGAAGCTTTCTTT
TRBD2 | - | TRBJ2-7 | TRBV7-9 | CASSAGLAGAEQYF | TGTGCCAGCAGCGCGGGACTAGCGGGGGCCGAGCAGTACTTC
- | - | TRBJ2-7 | TRBV28 | CASSLGTLPYEQYF | TGTGCCAGCAGTTTAGGTACACTACCCTACGAGCAGTACTTC
- | - | TRBJ1-4 | TRBV7-2 | CASGPNADRREKLFF | TGTGCCAGCGGTCCCAATGCGGACAGAAGGGAAAAACTGTTTTTT
- | - | TRBJ2-1 | TRBV15 | CATSRAGPAGTEQFF | TGTGCCACCAGCAGAGCGGGGCCAGCGGGTACGGAGCAGTTCTTC
- | - | TRBJ1-3 | TRBV28 | CASSLGGRGSSSGNTIYF | TGTGCCAGCAGTTTAGGGGGGAGGGGATCCTCCTCTGGAAACACCATATATTTT
- | - | TRBJ2-5 | TRBV7-9 | CASSHDSAQETQYF | TGTGCCAGCAGCCACGACAGCGCCCAAGAGACCCAGTACTTC
- | - | TRBJ1-1 | TRBV4-2 | CASSQEVAAEAFF | TGTGCCAGCAGCCAAGAGGTCGCGGCAGAAGCTTTCTTT
TRBD1 | - | TRBJ1-2 | TRBV5-4 | CASGPRPVKQGAGYTF | TGTGCCAGCGGCCCCCGGCCAGTAAAACAGGGGGCAGGCTACACCTTC
TRBD1 | - | TRBJ2-3 | TRBV24-1 | CATSDRSGQGVTDTQYF | TGTGCCACCAGTGATCGTTCCGGACAGGGGGTCACAGATACGCAGTATTTT
- | - | TRBJ1-1 | TRBV11-3 | CASSLASMNTEAFF | TGTGCCAGCAGCTTGGCCTCAATGAACACTGAAGCTTTCTTT
- | once | TRBJ1-5 | TRBV21-1 | CASSRQGAASNQPQHF | TGTGCCAGCAGCCGCCAGGGGGCGGCAAGCAATCAGCCCCAGCATTTT
- | - | TRBJ2-4 | TRBV11-3 | CASSSRGGGRTLAKNIQYF | TGTGCCAGCAGCTCAAGAGGGGGTGGCAGAACTTTAGCCAAAAACATTCAGTACTTC
TRBD1 | - | TRBJ2-5 | TRBV9 | CASSVATRGRGQETQYF | TGTGCCAGCAGCGTAGCTACTAGGGGCAGGGGGCAGGAGACCCAGTACTTC
TRBD1 | - | TRBJ1-2 | TRBV27 | CASSPQGGYGYTF | TGTGCCAGCAGTCCGCAGGGGGGATATGGCTACACCTTC
TRBD2 | - | TRBJ2-1 | TRBV28 | CASSSLAGGLFNNEQFF | TGTGCCAGCAGTTCCCTAGCGGGGGGTCTGTTCAACAATGAGCAGTTCTTC
- | - | TRBJ2-1 | TRBV28 | CASSLGLPYNEQFF | TGTGCCAGCAGTTTAGGACTACCCTACAATGAGCAGTTCTTC
TRBD2 | - | TRBJ2-1 | TRBV7-2 | CASSLDPTSIPFGEQFF | TGTGCCAGCAGCTTGGACCCGACTAGCATTCCCTTTGGGGAGCAGTTCTTC
TRBD1 | once | TRBJ2-1 | TRBV6-5 | CASTRGSTGSNEQFF | TGTGCCAGCACCCGGGGCTCGACAGGGAGCAATGAGCAGTTCTTC
- | - | TRBJ1-1 | TRBV28 | CASSYSMNTEAFF | TGTGCCAGCAGTTACAGCATGAACACTGAAGCTTTCTTT
- | - | TRBJ1-3 | TRBV2 | CASSGDTTGNTIYF | TGTGCCAGCAGCGGGGACACGACTGGAAACACCATATATTTT
- | - | TRBJ2-7 | TRBV6-5 | CASSSTVLDRRQYF | TGTGCCAGCAGTTCGACAGTTCTCGATCGTCGGCAGTACTTC
- | - | TRBJ2-2 | TRBV10-1 | CASSETGVADTGELFF | TGCGCCAGCAGTGAAACAGGAGTAGCAGACACCGGGGAGCTGTTTTTT
- | - | TRBJ2-3 | TRBV19 | CASSWRERSDTQYF | TGTGCCAGTAGTTGGAGGGAGAGATCGGATACGCAGTATTTT
TRBD2 | once | TRBJ2-1 | TRBV7-8 | CASSLGWLAGGPLRNEQFF | TGTGCCAGCAGCTTAGGTTGGCTAGCGGGGGGGCCTCTCAGGAATGAGCAGTTCTTC
- | - | TRBJ2-3 | TRBV12-5 | CASRKGQGGGSTDTQYF | TGTGCTAGTCGCAAGGGGCAGGGAGGAGGTAGCACAGATACGCAGTATTTT
TRBD1 | - | TRBJ2-1 | TRBV28 | CASSFLWDRGRNEQFF | TGTGCCAGCAGTTTCCTCTGGGACAGGGGGCGGAATGAGCAGTTCTTC
- | - | TRBJ1-2 | TRBV27 | CASSTLDRPRYTF | TGTGCCAGCAGCACCCTAGACAGGCCGCGCTACACCTTC